This T cell receptor beta chain emerged from a study of Ad26.COV2.S vaccination and SARS-CoV-2 variants. This CDR3 is 16 amino acids long. The germline V and J ends were trimmed by 3 bases and 2 bases, with 15 bases remaining between them. Germline values: CDR1 MNHNS, CDR2 SASEGT. Notes on this clone: Its antigen is unidentified.

Treatment: over 15 received Ad26.COV2.S at low or high dose, single or two shots; 5 received placebo; per-sample allocation not given. Specimens were obtained on day 63 following the first vaccine or placebo injection. Donor was an adult aged 18-55 years in Boston. Study conclusions and caveats: Relative to placebo recipients, vaccine recipients exhibited elevated spike-specific TCR breadth. In vaccinated individuals, spike-specific CD8+ and CD4+ T cell responses reportedly displayed substantial breadth.

The protocol was immunoSEQ multiplex PCR, while the TCRdb copy is restricted to in-frame clones and leaves out a portion. The sample has 350,000 to 450,000 clones; approximately 91% are singletons. The genes are TRBV6-1 and TRBJ2-3; D not resolved. Source: peripheral blood, taken in a trial of Ad26.COV2.S vaccine versus placebo. This TCR derives from a person between 18 and 65 years old who received the Ad26.COV2.S COVID-19 vaccine or a placebo. CDR3 loop: CASSDPGSRHTDTQYF. CDR3 nucleotide sequence: TGTGCCAGCAGTGACCCCGGGTCGCGACACACAGATACGCAGTATTTT.